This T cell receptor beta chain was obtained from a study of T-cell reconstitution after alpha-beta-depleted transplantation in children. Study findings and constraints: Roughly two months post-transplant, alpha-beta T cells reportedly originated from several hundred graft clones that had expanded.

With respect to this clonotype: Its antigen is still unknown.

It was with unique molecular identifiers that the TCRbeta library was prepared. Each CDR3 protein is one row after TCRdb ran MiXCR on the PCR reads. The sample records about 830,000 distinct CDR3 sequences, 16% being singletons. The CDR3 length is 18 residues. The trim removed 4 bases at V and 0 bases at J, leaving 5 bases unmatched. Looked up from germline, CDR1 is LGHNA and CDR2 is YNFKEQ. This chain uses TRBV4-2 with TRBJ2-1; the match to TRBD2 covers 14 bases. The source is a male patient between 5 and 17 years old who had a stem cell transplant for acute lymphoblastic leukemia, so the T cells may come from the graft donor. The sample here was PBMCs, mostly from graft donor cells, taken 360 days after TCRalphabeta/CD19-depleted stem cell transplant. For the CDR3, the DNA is TGTGCCAGCAGCCTTAGGACTAGCGGGGGGAGCTCCTACAATGAGCAGTTCTTC. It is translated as CASSLRTSGGSSYNEQFF.